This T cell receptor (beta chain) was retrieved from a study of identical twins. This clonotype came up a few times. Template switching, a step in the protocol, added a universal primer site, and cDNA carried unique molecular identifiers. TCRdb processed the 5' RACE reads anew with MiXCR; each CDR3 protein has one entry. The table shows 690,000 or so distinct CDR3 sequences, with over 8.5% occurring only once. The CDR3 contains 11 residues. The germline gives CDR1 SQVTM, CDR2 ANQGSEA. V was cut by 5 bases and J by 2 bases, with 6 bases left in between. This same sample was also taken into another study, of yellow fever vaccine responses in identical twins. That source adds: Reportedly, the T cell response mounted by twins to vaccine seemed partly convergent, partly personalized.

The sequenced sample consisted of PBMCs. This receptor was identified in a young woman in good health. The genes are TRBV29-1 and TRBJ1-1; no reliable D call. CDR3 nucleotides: TGCAGCGTTATTCCTAACACTGAAGCTTTCTTT. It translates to CSVIPNTEAFF. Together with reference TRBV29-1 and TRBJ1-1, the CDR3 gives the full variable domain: SAVISQKPSRDICQRGTSLTIQCQVDSQVTMMFWYRQQPGQSLTLIATANQGSEATYESGFVIDKFPISRPNLTFSTLTVSNMSPEDSSIYLCSVIPNTEAFFGQGTRLTVV.